The T cell receptor beta chain described here comes from a study of cytotoxic CD8 clonotypes in ibrutinib-treated CLL. In the study overall: Response samples were obtained once patients had received a median around twelve months of treatment, range 6 to 36. Whole-study results and caveats: Against age-matched healthy donors, baseline clonality ran higher and tracked circulating CD8+ T-cell counts. With treatment, public clonotypes, which were uncommon, either contracted or remained stable.

The repertoire was sequenced with immunoSEQ multiplex PCR; TCRdb's copy has only in-frame clones and lacks some. The sample has some 70,000 clones, 68% seen once. Points on this clone: Its specificity is unknown.

The J segment lost 1 base and the V segment lost 5 bases, leaving 6 bases of the junction unmatched. Germline lookup yields CDR1 SGHRS and CDR2 YFSETQ. CDR3 size: 14 residues. Here the sequenced sample was PBMCs, taken after 12 months of ibrutinib treatment. The clonotype originates from a human donor with chronic lymphocytic leukemia. The chain uses TRBV5-1 and TRBJ2-7; TRBD1 aligns across 7 bases. The CDR3 region is CASSLTGVSYEQYF. In nucleotides, the CDR3 is TGCGCCAGCAGTTTAACAGGGGTGTCCTACGAGCAGTACTTC.